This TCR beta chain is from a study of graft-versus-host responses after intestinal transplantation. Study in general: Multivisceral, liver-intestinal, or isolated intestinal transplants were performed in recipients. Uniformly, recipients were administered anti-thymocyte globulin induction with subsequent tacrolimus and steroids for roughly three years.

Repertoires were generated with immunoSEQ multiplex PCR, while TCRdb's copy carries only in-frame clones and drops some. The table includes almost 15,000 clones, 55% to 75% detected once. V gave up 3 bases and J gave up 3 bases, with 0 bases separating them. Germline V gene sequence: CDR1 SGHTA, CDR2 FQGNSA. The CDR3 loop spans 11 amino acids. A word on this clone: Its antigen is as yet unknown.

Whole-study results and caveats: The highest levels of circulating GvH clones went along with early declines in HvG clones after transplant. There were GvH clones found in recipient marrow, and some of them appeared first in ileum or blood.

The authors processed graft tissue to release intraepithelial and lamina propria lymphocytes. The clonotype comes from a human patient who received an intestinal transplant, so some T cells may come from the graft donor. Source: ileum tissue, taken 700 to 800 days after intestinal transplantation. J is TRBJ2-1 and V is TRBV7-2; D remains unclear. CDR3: CASSFYNEQFF. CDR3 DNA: TGTGCCAGCAGCTTCTACAATGAGCAGTTCTTC. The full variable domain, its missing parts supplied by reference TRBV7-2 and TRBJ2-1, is GAGVSQSPSNKVTEKGKDVELRCDPISGHTALYWYRQSLGQGLEFLIYFQGNSAPDKSGLPSDRFSAERTGGSVSTLTIQRTQQEDSAVYLCASSFYNEQFFGPGTRLTVL.